The 14 T cell receptor beta chains reported below all come from one sample, sequenced in a study of blood T cell repertoires in COVID-19. Using immunoSEQ multiplex PCR, the repertoire was profiled, and TCRdb retains in-frame clones only, with some absent. The sample carries 300,000 to 350,000 clones, approximately 89% recorded once. The sample taken for sequencing was peripheral blood. These TCRs come from a woman aged 55-69 years with COVID-19, enrolled during active disease.

V and J are TRBV3-1 (or the pseudogene TRBV3-2) and TRBJ2-7, with D possibly matching TRBD1 (6 bases). The CDR3 covers 15 residues. Germline-derived CDR1 and CDR2 are LGHDT and YNNKEL (reference sequence). The V and J ends lost 4 bases and 4 bases respectively, with 17 bases between them. CDR3 bases: TGTGCCAGCAGCCCTTCCGGGACACCCAGGTACGAGCAGTACTTC. Translated, it gives CASSPSGTPRYEQYF.

The V and J genes are TRBV5-8 and TRBJ2-3; TRBD2 aligns across 9 bases. The CDR3 is made up of 15 amino acids. Germline V lookup: CDR1 SGHTS, CDR2 YDEGEE. Trimming cost V 5 bases and J 2 bases; bases outside gene matches: 6. The CDR3 loop reads CASRSGTSLTDTQYF. DNA of the CDR3: TGTGCCAGCAGGTCCGGGACTAGCCTCACAGATACGCAGTATTTT.

The V and J genes are TRBV5-1 and TRBJ2-3; no clear D. Germline V gene lookup returns CDR1 SGHRS and CDR2 YFSETQ. CDR3 length: 16 residues. V shed 4 bases and J shed 0 bases, with 15 bases lying between them. In nucleotides, the CDR3 is TGCGCCAGCAGCACCCTCGGCCTAGATAGCACAGATACGCAGTATTTT. This sequence encodes CASSTLGLDSTDTQYF.

About this clone: Other DNA sequences of this sample code for an identical CDR3. V usage is TRBV19 and J usage is TRBJ2-7, with a weak D call TRBD1 (6 bases). The germline CDR1 and CDR2 sequences are LNHDA and SQIVND (reference sequence). Between the trimmed V and J ends, which lost 6 bases and 0 bases, there was a span of 15 bases. The CDR3 extends over 15 amino acids. The CDR3 loop is CASSRPGTSSYEQYF. The CDR3 DNA sequence: TGTGCCAGTAGCCGTCCCGGGACATCCTCCTACGAGCAGTACTTC.

This chain connects TRBV5-1 to TRBJ2-3; 16 bases agree with TRBD2. CDR1 SGHRS and CDR2 YFSETQ come from the germline V gene. V gave up 3 bases and J gave up 5 bases; unmatched junction bases: 6. The CDR3 runs to 17 residues. The CDR3 nucleotides read TGCGCCAGCAGCTGGGGACTAGCGGGGGGGCCGGGAGATACGCAGTATTTT. Translation gives CASSWGLAGGPGDTQYF. Filled out from reference TRBV5-1 and TRBJ2-3, the complete variable domain reads KAGVTQTPRYLIKTRGQQVTLSCSPISGHRSVSWYQQTPGQGLQFLFEYFSETQRNKGNFPGRFSGRQFSNSRSEMNVSTLELGDSALYLCASSWGLAGGPGDTQYFGPGTRLTVL.

The rearrangement uses TRBV19 and TRBJ1-3; D might be TRBD1 (5 bases). Germline lookup yields CDR1 LNHDA and CDR2 SQIVND (reference sequence). The CDR3 sequence is 17 residues long. V dropped 6 bases and J dropped 4 bases, with 22 bases sitting between them. Here the CDR3 reads CASRPISTGRGGNTIYF. The CDR3 region has the DNA TGTGCCAGTAGGCCCATTTCCACAGGACGAGGAGGAAACACCATATATTTT.

The rearrangement links TRBV6-4 to TRBJ1-2; D perhaps matches TRBD1 (6 bases). The V end was cut by 5 bases, the J end by 6 bases, with 16 bases between. The CDR3 has 14 residues. Germline V gives CDR1 MRHNA, CDR2 SNTAGT. CDR3 region: CASSLTGGANGYTF. Here the CDR3 DNA reads TGTGCCAGCAGTCTGACAGGTGGGGCAAATGGCTACACCTTC.

This clone appeared many times. This chain connects TRBV7-3 to TRBJ1-1, with D hard to call. V was pared by 2 bases and J by 7 bases, with 14 bases between. Germline V gene data show CDR1 as SGHTA and CDR2 as FQGTGA. The CDR3 totals 14 residues. The CDR3 DNA reads as TGTGCCAGCAGCTTATTTAGTGGAAGCGGTGAAGCTTTCTTT. This sequence encodes CASSLFSGSGEAFF.

The rearrangement links TRBV4-2 to TRBJ1-5; the D gene is possibly TRBD1 (5 bases). In germline, CDR1 is LGHNA, CDR2 YNFKEQ. The CDR3 sequence is 16 residues long. Trimming shortened V by 3 bases and J by 4 bases, and 16 bases separated the two germline ends. CDR3 in amino acids: CASSHQTERSNQPQHF. The CDR3 region has the DNA TGTGCCAGCAGCCACCAGACAGAACGATCAAATCAGCCCCAGCATTTT.

The chain joins TRBV2 to TRBJ2-7; 7 bases are shared with TRBD1. The CDR3 is made up of 13 amino acids. V shed 10 bases, J shed 3 bases, and the junction held 9 bases outside the gene matches. Germline CDR1 reads SNHLY; CDR2 reads FYNNEI. CDR3 region: CATDGQANYEQYF. CDR3 bases: TGTGCCACCGACGGACAGGCCAACTACGAGCAGTACTTC.

This clone was picked up one time. The chain couples TRBV19 to TRBJ1-5, with a tentative D call TRBD1 (5 bases). CDR3 length: 15 amino acids. The germline V and J ends were trimmed by 7 bases and 4 bases, with 17 bases remaining between them. CDR1 LNHDA and CDR2 SQIVND come from the germline V gene (reference sequence). The CDR3 DNA follows: TGTGCCAGTACCTCCTTGCAGGGTGGGAATCAGCCCCAGCATTTT. It is translated as CASTSLQGGNQPQHF.

The table lists this clone with a count of one. The chain has TRBV2 and TRBJ1-5, with 9 bases that match TRBD1. Germline CDR1 and CDR2: SNHLY and FYNNEI. The CDR3 runs 12 residues. The trim removed 10 bases at V and 6 bases at J, leaving 4 bases unmatched. The CDR3: CATGTGSQPQHF. In DNA, the CDR3 is TGTGCCACCGGGACAGGGAGTCAGCCCCAGCATTTT.

This chain uses TRBV28 with TRBJ1-1; 7 bases map to TRBD1. Germline CDR1 reads MDHEN; CDR2 reads SYDVKM. With V trimmed by 7 bases and J by 7 bases, 3 bases remained unmatched. The CDR3 sequence is 11 residues long. The CDR3 bases are TGTGCCAGCACCCGGGACAGTGAAGCTTTCTTT. Residues: CASTRDSEAFF.

The V and J genes are TRBV29-1 and TRBJ1-2, with D unresolved. This CDR3 comprises 11 residues. Germline CDR1 SQVTM, CDR2 ANQGSEA. Between the trimmed V and J ends, which lost 4 bases and 4 bases, there was a span of 7 bases. This CDR3 is CSVVYSYGYTF. The CDR3 region has the DNA TGCAGCGTTGTATACTCCTATGGCTACACCTTC.